This record concerns one T cell receptor (beta chain) sequence. This specimen comes from a study of CD8 T cells in Susac syndrome. Through negative isolation, CD4+ and CD8+ T cells were obtained, while TEMRA cells were enriched using FACS. When the RNA was reverse transcribed, random hexamers were used with an input of about 0.5 to 1 ug. TCRdb reprocessed the immunoSEQ multiplex PCR reads with MiXCR, giving one entry per CDR3 protein. This sample has 170,000 or so distinct CDR3 sequences, with about 93% found just once. The sequence derives from a human donor with multiple sclerosis. The source material was CD4+ T cells from PBMCs.

The CDR3: CASSPRRNTEAFF. Written as DNA, the CDR3 is TGTGCCAGCAGCCCCCGCCGGAACACTGAAGCTTTCTTT. The chain uses TRBV7-6 and TRBJ1-1; the D is unclear. Looked up from germline, CDR1 is SGHVS and CDR2 is FNYEAQ. The CDR3 loop spans 13 amino acids. Trimming stripped 5 bases from V and 1 base from J, with 8 bases between.